These T cell receptor beta chains were read from a single sample in a study of blood T cells in healthy people across ages. Each CDR3 protein gets one entry after TCRdb re-called the 5' RACE reads with MiXCR. The profile shows 1.8 million or so distinct CDR3 sequences, 39% of them singletons. The sequenced material came from blood. The receptors shown here come from a human donor in good health. CDR3s leave out the opening cysteine and the closing phenylalanine or tryptophan. Clone size appears in some rows only: once, few, many, or a class for an expanded clone.

J: TRBJ2-7
size: -
V: TRBV15
CDR3: ATSREDKSSYEQY

J: TRBJ1-1
size: many
V: TRBV6-2/TRBV6-3
CDR3: ASSYRDNTEAF

J: TRBJ2-2
size: few
V: TRBV4-2
CDR3: ASSQGTLAGLNTGELF

J: TRBJ1-2
size: -
V: TRBV15
CDR3: ATSRDRDRGNGYT

J: TRBJ2-7
size: -
V: TRBV4-1
CDR3: ASSQTDSYEQY

J: TRBJ2-3
size: -
V: TRBV7-9
CDR3: ASSLARADFYEQY

J: TRBJ2-1
size: -
V: TRBV29-1
CDR3: SVRDSKNEQF

J: TRBJ2-4
size: -
V: TRBV7-8
CDR3: ASSLSIGQTEQY

J: TRBJ2-1
size: few
V: TRBV29-1
CDR3: SAGRDRGRKGRYNEQF

J: TRBJ1-1
size: -
V: TRBV9
CDR3: ASSVDAGNTEAF

J: TRBJ1-1
size: once
V: TRBV6-5
CDR3: ASSYCEGYKLPCTEAF

J: TRBJ1-4
size: -
V: TRBV12-3/TRBV12-4
CDR3: ASRWDRGGEKLF

J: TRBJ2-1
size: -
V: TRBV6-4
CDR3: ASSDQANEQF

J: TRBJ1-2
size: -
V: TRBV29-1
CDR3: SVLRDRSGYT

J: TRBJ2-7
size: once
V: TRBV20-1
CDR3: SARDQGLYEQY

J: TRBJ1-2
size: once
V: TRBV5-1
CDR3: ASSLVTGQNYGYT

J: TRBJ2-1
size: -
V: TRBV4-3
CDR3: ASSQVVAADNEQF

J: TRBJ2-7
size: -
V: TRBV3-1
CDR3: ASSFNAAPYEQY

J: TRBJ1-2
size: -
V: TRBV5-1
CDR3: TSSFQGRNYGYT

J: TRBJ2-7
size: -
V: TRBV3-1
CDR3: ASSQEGRPGEQY

J: TRBJ2-1
size: -
V: TRBV7-9
CDR3: ASSFKRENNEQF

J: TRBJ1-6
size: -
V: TRBV2
CDR3: AGSEYGRDLSPLH

J: TRBJ2-1
size: -
V: TRBV5-6
CDR3: ASSFLKDRVDEQF

J: TRBJ2-3
size: -
V: TRBV7-9
CDR3: ASSGYGTGQPADTQY

J: TRBJ2-2
size: once
V: TRBV29-1
CDR3: SVSSLTGVNTGELF

J: TRBJ2-3
size: -
V: TRBV24-1
CDR3: ATSVTSGGSPNVQY

J: TRBJ2-7
size: -
V: TRBV29-1
CDR3: SALGGEAYEQY

J: TRBJ2-7
size: -
V: TRBV27
CDR3: ASSEGFSYEQY

J: TRBJ2-5
size: few
V: TRBV7-2
CDR3: ASSLLGTQRETQY

J: TRBJ1-1
size: few
V: TRBV29-1
CDR3: SVVSAQDEAF

J: TRBJ1-1
size: -
V: TRBV12-3/TRBV12-4
CDR3: ASSADGGRAF

J: TRBJ2-7
size: few
V: TRBV13
CDR3: ASSLLSGDYEQY

J: TRBJ1-1
size: few
V: TRBV7-9
CDR3: ASSVRRTNTEAF

J: TRBJ1-5
size: few
V: TRBV4-1
CDR3: ASSQTGQGNQPQH

J: TRBJ2-2
size: few
V: TRBV7-3
CDR3: ASSLYRGDTGELF